What follows describes a single TCR beta chain. This sample is drawn from a study of control samples from healthy donors and cancer patients. Measured with immunoSEQ multiplex PCR; TCRdb has only the in-frame clones, and not every one. The data show about 130,000 clones, about 95% seen once. The V end was cut by 2 bases, the J end by 3 bases, with 11 bases between. CDR1 is SGHAT, CDR2 FQNNGV, per germline. The CDR3 length is 14 residues. The sequenced sample consisted of blood. The source of this sequence is a man between 25 and 39 years old in good health. The chain combines TRBV11-2 with TRBJ2-7, with a tentative D call TRBD2 (6 bases). CDR3 DNA sequence: TGTGCCAGCAGCTTACGCGGGGCCCACTACGAGCAGTACTTC. Translation gives CASSLRGAHYEQYF.